This T cell receptor beta chain was retrieved from a study of Graves' ophthalmopathy and Graves' hyperthyroidism. Findings and limits, study-wide: Blood contained most expanded thyroid clonotypes exceeding 0.001 frequency. Using a 13-signature model, the authors split ophthalmopathy from stable hyperthyroidism, with approximately 88% sensitivity and approximately 81% specificity.

Clinical symptoms, serum thyroxine, TRAb, thyroid ultrasound and orbital computed tomography were relied on for diagnosis. Amplified TCR beta CDR3 regions were obtained using RNA transcripts as template. The first-round RT-PCR employed HTBI primers together with the Qiagen OneStep RT-PCR kit. A multiplex PCR was then performed as the second round. MiXCR, applied by TCRdb to the multiplex PCR reads, yields one record per CDR3 protein. The table includes under 350,000 distinct CDR3 sequences, roughly 15% detected once. This clonotype was detected ten times or more. Its antigen is unidentified. Trimming took 4 bases from V and 0 from J, leaving 13 bases between them. CDR1 SGHDN and CDR2 FVKESK come from the germline V gene. The CDR3 loop spans 15 amino acids.

Sequencing was carried out using peripheral blood. This TCR came from an adult man with Graves' ophthalmopathy. The chain carries TRBV14 and TRBJ2-7; the D gene is possibly TRBD1 (6 bases). The CDR3 sequence is CASSPLTGTSYEQYF. In nucleotides, the CDR3 is TGTGCCAGCAGCCCTCTGACAGGAACCTCCTACGAGCAGTACTTC. The full variable domain, with the rest looked up from reference TRBV14 and TRBJ2-7, is EAGVTQFPSHSVIEKGQTVTLRCDPISGHDNLYWYRRVMGKEIKFLLHFVKESKQDESGMPNNRFLAERTGGTYSTLKVQPAELEDSGVYFCASSPLTGTSYEQYFGPGTRLTVT.